This TCR beta chain derives from a study of CD8 T cells in ankylosing spondylitis. Notes on the study in general: CD8+ by phenotype, disease-linked clones were relatively rare in peripheral blood.

Germline CDR1 ENHRY, CDR2 SYGVKD. V shed 8 bases and J shed 1 base, with 17 bases lying between them. The CDR3 consists of 15 residues. This clonotype was counted once. Its antigen is undetermined. Via MiXCR, TCRdb re-called the 5' RACE reads, giving one row per CDR3 protein. The data show around 250,000 distinct CDR3 sequences, with more than 25% seen just once and around 4.4% held by the top ten. The receptor was derived from a male donor with ankylosing spondylitis or in good health (not recorded which). The rearrangement uses TRBV10-3 and TRBJ1-1; the D is unclear. Material for sequencing was blood, either unsorted or a sorted T cell fraction (not recorded which). This CDR3 reads CAIRPVGGWNTEAFF. CDR3 sequence (DNA): TGTGCCATCCGGCCCGTCGGAGGGTGGAACACTGAAGCTTTCTTT.